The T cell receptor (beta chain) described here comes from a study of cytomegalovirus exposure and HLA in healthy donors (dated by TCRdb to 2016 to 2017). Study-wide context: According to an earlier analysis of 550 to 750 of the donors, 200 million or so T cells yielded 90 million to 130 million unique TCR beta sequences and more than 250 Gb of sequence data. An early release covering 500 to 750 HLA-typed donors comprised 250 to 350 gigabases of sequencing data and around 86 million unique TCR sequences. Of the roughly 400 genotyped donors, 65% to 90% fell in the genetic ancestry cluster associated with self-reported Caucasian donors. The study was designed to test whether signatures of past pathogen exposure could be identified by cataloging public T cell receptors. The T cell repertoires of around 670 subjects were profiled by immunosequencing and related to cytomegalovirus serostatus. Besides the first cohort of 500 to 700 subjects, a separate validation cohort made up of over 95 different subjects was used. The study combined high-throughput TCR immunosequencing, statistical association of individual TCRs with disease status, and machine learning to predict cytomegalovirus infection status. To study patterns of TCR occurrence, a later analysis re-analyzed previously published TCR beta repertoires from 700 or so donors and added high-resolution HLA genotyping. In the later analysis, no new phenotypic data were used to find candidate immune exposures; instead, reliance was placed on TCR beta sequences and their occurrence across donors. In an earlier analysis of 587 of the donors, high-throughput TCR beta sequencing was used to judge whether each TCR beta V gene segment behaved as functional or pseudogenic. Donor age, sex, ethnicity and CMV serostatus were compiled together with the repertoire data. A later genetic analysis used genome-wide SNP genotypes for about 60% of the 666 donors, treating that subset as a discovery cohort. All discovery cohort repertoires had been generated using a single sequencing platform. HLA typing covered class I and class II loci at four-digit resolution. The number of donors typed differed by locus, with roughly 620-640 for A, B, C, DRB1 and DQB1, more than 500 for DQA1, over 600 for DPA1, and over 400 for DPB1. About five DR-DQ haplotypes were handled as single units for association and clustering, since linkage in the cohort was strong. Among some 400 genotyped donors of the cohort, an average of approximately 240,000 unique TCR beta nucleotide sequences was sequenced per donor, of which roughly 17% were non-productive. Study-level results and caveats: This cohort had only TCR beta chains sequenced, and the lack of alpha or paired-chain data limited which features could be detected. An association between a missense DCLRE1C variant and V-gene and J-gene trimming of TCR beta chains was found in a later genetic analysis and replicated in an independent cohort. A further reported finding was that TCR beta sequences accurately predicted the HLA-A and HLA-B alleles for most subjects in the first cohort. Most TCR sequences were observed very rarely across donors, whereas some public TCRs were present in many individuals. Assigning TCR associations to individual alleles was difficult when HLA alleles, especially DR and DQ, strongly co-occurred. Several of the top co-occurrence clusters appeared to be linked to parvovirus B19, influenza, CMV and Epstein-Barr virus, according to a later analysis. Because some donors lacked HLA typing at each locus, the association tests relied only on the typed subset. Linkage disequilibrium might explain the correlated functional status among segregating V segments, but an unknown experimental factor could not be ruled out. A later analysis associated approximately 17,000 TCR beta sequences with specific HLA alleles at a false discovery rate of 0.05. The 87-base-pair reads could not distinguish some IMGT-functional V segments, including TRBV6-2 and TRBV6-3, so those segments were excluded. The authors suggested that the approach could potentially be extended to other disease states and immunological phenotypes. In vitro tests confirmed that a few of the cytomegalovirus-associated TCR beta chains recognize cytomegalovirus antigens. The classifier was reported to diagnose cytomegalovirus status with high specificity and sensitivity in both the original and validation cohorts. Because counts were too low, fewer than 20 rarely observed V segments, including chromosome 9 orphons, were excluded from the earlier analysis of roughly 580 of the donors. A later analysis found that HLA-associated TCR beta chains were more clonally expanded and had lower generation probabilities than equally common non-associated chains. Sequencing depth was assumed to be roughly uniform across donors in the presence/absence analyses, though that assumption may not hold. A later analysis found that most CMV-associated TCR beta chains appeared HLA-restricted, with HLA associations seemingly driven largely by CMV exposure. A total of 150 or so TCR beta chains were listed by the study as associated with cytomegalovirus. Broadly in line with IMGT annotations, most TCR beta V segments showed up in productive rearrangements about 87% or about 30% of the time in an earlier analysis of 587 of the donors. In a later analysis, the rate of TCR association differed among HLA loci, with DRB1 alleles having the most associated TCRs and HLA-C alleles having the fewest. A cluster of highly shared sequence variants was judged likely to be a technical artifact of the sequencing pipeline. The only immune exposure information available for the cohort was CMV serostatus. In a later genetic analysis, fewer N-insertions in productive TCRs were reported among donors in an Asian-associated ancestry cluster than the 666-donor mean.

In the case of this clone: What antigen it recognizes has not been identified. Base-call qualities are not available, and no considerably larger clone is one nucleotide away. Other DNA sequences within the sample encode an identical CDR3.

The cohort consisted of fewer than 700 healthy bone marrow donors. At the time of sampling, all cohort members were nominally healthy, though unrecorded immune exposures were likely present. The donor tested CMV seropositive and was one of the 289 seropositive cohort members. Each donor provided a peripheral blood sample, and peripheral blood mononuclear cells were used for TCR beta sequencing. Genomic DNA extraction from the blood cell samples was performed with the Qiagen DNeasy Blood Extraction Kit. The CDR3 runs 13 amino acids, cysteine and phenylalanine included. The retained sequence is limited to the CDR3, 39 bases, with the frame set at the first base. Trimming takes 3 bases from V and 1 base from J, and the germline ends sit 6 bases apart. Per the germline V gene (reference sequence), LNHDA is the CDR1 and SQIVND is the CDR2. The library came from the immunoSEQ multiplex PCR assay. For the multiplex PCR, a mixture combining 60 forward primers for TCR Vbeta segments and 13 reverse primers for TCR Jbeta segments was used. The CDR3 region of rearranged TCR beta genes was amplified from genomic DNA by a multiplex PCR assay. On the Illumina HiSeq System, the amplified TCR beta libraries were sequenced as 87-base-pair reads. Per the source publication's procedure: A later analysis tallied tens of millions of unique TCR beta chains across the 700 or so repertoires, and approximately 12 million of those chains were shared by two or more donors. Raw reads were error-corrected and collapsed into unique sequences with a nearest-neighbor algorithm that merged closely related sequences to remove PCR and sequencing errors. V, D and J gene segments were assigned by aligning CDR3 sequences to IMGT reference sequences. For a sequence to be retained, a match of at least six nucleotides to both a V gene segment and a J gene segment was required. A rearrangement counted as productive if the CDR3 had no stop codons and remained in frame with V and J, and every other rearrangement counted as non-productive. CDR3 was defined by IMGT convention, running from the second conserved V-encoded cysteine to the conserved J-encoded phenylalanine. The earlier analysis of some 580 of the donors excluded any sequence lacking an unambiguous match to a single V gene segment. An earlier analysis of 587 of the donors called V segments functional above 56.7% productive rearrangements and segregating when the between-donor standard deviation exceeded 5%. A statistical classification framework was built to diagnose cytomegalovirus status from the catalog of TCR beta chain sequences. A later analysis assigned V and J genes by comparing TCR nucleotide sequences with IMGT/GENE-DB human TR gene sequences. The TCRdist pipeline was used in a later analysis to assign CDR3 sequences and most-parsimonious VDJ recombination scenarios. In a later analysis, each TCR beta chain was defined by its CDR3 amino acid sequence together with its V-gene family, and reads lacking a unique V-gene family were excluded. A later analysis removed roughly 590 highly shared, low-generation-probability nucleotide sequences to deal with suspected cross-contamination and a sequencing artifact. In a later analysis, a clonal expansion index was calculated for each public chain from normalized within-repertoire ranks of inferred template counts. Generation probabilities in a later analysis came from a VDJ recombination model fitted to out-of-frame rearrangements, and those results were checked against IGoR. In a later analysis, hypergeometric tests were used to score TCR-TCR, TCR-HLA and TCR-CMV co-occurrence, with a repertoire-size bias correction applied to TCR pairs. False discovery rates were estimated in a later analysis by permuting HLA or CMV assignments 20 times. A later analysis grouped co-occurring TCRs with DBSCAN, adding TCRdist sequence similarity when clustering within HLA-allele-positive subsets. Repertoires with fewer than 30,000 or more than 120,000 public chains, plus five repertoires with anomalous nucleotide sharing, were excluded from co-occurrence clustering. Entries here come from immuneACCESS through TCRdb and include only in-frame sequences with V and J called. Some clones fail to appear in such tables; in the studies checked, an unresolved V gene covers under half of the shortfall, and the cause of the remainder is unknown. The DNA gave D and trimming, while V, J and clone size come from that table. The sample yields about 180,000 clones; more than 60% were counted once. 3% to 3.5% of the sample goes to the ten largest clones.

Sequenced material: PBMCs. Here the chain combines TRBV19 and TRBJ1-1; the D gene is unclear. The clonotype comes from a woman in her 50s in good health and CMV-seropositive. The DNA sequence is TGTGCCAGTAGTATCTCGAGGAACACTGAAGCTTTCTTT. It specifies CASSISRNTEAFF.